Below are 21 T cell receptor beta chains sequenced from a single sample in a study of identifying expanded T cells in peripheral blood (dated by TCRdb to between 2017 and 2020). Library preparation employed the immunoSEQ multiplex PCR assay. TCRdb took this table from immuneACCESS and kept in-frame rearrangements with V and J called. Such tables lack part of the clones; where checked against another copy, unresolved V genes explain under half of the gap, and the rest is unexplained. This sample lists some 90,000 clones; approximately 86% were detected once. The ten largest clones take up roughly 5.5% of the sample. Material: blood. The receptor source for this set is a person between 18 and 70 years old in good health.

CDR3 protein: CASSLGTGGNYGYTF. The CDR3, as DNA: TGTGCCAGCAGCTTAGGGACAGGGGGCAACTATGGCTACACCTTC. The chain combines TRBV7-9 with TRBJ1-2; TRBD1 aligns across 11 bases. The V and J ends lost 1 base and 2 bases, in that order; junction bases with no gene match: 0. This CDR3 contains 15 residues. Germline CDR1 is SEHNR and CDR2 is FQNEAQ (reference sequence).

This chain links TRBV5-6 with TRBJ2-2, with D hard to call. V was clipped by 0 bases and J by 2 bases, with 5 bases between them. CDR3 length: 14 residues. Per germline, CDR1 SGHDT and CDR2 YYEEEE. CDR3 sequence: CASSLDGNTGELFF. The CDR3 DNA is TGTGCCAGCAGCTTGGACGGTAACACCGGGGAGCTGTTTTTT.

The V gene is TRBV29-1, the J gene TRBJ2-7, with 8 bases lining up with TRBD2. The V segment lost 7 bases and the J segment 6 bases; nucleotides outside the gene matches: 8. Germline CDR1 is SQVTM and CDR2 is ANQGSEA. This CDR3 has 12 amino acids. CDR3 DNA sequence: TGCAGCGGGATGGTAGCGGGGACCGAGCAGTACTTC. Amino acid sequence: CSGMVAGTEQYF.

This sequence joins TRBV29-1 and TRBJ1-5, with unresolved D. This CDR3 spans 12 amino acids. Germline V lookup: CDR1 SQVTM, CDR2 ANQGSEA. Trimming left V 0 bases short and J 6 bases short, with 6 bases between. The CDR3 loop reads CSVEDRGQPQHF. The CDR3, as DNA: TGCAGCGTTGAAGATCGGGGTCAGCCCCAGCATTTT.

The chain joins TRBV5-1 to TRBJ2-7; 7 bases map to TRBD1. The junction had 6 bases not matched to a gene; V was cut back by 0 bases and J by 6 bases. CDR1 is SGHRS and CDR2 is YFSETQ in the germline V gene. CDR3 length: 14 residues. The CDR3 coding sequence is TGCGCCAGCAGCTTGGCACAGGGGATGGGCGAGCAGTACTTC. Translating it yields CASSLAQGMGEQYF.

The chain carries TRBV7-2 and TRBJ1-4; D remains unclear. Germline V gives CDR1 SGHTA, CDR2 FQGNSA. Trimming took 3 bases from V and 2 from J, leaving 7 bases between them. The CDR3 extends over 14 amino acids. The CDR3 sequence is CASSFLDTNEKLFF. The CDR3 DNA follows: TGTGCCAGCAGCTTCTTGGATACTAATGAAAAACTGTTTTTT.

This chain joins TRBV6-5 and TRBJ2-7; TRBD2 might be the D (5 bases). With 6 bases removed from V and 2 bases from J, the gap between germline ends came to 14 bases. This CDR3 has 14 residues. CDR1 is MNHEY, CDR2 SVGAGI, per germline. The CDR3 bases are TGTGCCAGCAGACGAGGTCGGGGTGCCTACGAGCAGTACTTC. It encodes CASRRGRGAYEQYF.

This chain joins TRBV18 and TRBJ2-1, with a tentative D call TRBD1 (5 bases). V lost 2 bases, J lost 10 bases, and 12 bases lay in between. Germline values: CDR1 KGHSH, CDR2 LQKENI. There are 13 residues in the CDR3. CDR3 sequence: CASSPGQGDEQFF. In DNA, the CDR3 is TGTGCCAGCTCACCAGGGCAGGGCGACGAGCAGTTCTTC.

J is TRBJ1-5 and V is TRBV27, with D unresolved. CDR1 and CDR2 from the germline V gene are MNHEY and SMNVEV (reference sequence). Trimming took 3 bases from V and 2 from J, leaving 5 bases between them. The CDR3 has 13 residues. The CDR3 region has the DNA TGTGCCAGCAGTTTGGCGGGCAATCAGCCCCAGCATTTT. Translated: CASSLAGNQPQHF.

V gene TRBV5-6 combines with J gene TRBJ2-2; D unresolved. Germline V CDR1 and CDR2: SGHDT, YYEEEE. This CDR3 is built from 16 residues. With 2 bases removed from V and 5 bases from J, the gap between germline ends came to 16 bases. The CDR3: CASSFNFFTETGELFF. CDR3 nucleotides: TGTGCCAGCAGCTTTAATTTCTTCACAGAGACCGGGGAGCTGTTTTTT.

The gene calls are TRBV5-1 and TRBJ1-2; unclear D gene. CDR1 is SGHRS and CDR2 is YFSETQ in the germline V gene. This CDR3 comprises 14 residues. The V and J ends lost 4 bases and 4 bases respectively, with 14 bases between them. This CDR3 is CASSPGDGSYGYTF. In nucleotides, the CDR3 is TGCGCCAGCAGCCCTGGCGACGGCTCCTATGGCTACACCTTC.

The chain has TRBV11-2 and TRBJ2-1, with TRBD2 matching 9 bases. V trimming: 6 bases; J trimming: 8 bases; junction bases outside the gene matches: 8. The CDR3 extends over 14 amino acids. Germline V gene lookup returns CDR1 SGHAT and CDR2 FQNNGV. CDR3 sequence: CASSPGTSMDEQFF. In nucleotides, the CDR3 is TGTGCCAGCAGTCCCGGGACTAGCATGGATGAGCAGTTCTTC. Looking up the rest from reference TRBV11-2 and TRBJ2-1 gives the full variable domain: EAGVAQSPRYKIIEKRQSVAFWCNPISGHATLYWYQQILGQGPKLLIQFQNNGVVDDSQLPKDRFSAERLKGVDSTLKIQPAKLEDSAVYLCASSPGTSMDEQFFGPGTRLTVL.

The chain recombines TRBV14 with TRBJ2-6; D uncertain. CDR1 is SGHDN, CDR2 FVKESK, per germline. This CDR3 has 18 amino acids. V shed 0 bases and J shed 0 bases, with 12 bases lying between them. The CDR3 is CASSQDLLGSSGANVLTF. Here the CDR3 DNA reads TGTGCCAGCAGCCAAGATTTATTGGGTAGCTCTGGGGCCAACGTCCTGACTTTC.

The sample holds one count of this clone. The CDR3: CASSYSAGSVNTEAFF. The CDR3 nucleotides are TGTGCCAGCAGTTACTCAGCGGGCTCGGTTAACACTGAAGCTTTCTTT. The chain combines TRBV6-5 with TRBJ1-1, with unresolved D. Germline V CDR1 and CDR2: MNHEY, SVGAGI. With 0 bases removed from V and 2 bases from J, the gap between germline ends came to 13 bases. CDR3 length equals 16 residues.

This clone has a handful of counts. J is TRBJ1-2 and V is TRBV5-1; perhaps TRBD1 as D (6 bases). The V and J ends lost 4 bases and 0 bases respectively, with 10 bases between them. The CDR3 covers 14 residues. From germline, CDR1 is SGHRS and CDR2 YFSETQ. CDR3 DNA: TGCGCCAGCAGCGGGGGCAGCGCTAACTATGGCTACACCTTC. It encodes CASSGGSANYGYTF.

The V call is TRBV7-9, the J call TRBJ1-1, with 7 positions matching TRBD1. In germline, CDR1 is SEHNR, CDR2 FQNEAQ (reference sequence). This CDR3 is 17 amino acids long. V lost 5 bases, J lost 0 bases, and 12 bases stayed unmatched. The CDR3 nucleotides are TGTGCCAGCAGCCAGAAGGGACAGATCCGTTTGAACACTGAAGCTTTCTTT. This translates into CASSQKGQIRLNTEAFF.

V and J are TRBV2 and TRBJ1-2, with TRBD1 as a possible D gene (5 bases). V was clipped by 3 bases and J by 4 bases, with 12 bases between them. CDR3 length equals 14 residues. Germline CDR1 SNHLY, CDR2 FYNNEI. The CDR3, as DNA: TGTGCCAGCAGTGAGCAGACAGTGGCCTATGGCTACACCTTC. It specifies CASSEQTVAYGYTF.

The chain employs TRBV5-1 and TRBJ2-2, with D possibly matching TRBD1 (7 bases). In germline, CDR1 is SGHRS, CDR2 YFSETQ. This CDR3 is built from 15 residues. V was shortened by 6 bases and J by 4 bases, with 16 bases between the two germline ends. The DNA for the CDR3 is TGCGCCAGCACCGCGGGACAGATAGCCACCGGGGAGCTGTTTTTT. This encodes CASTAGQIATGELFF.

The V call is TRBV6-1, the J call TRBJ1-6; D not resolved. Trimming took off 2 bases at V and 3 bases at J, with 11 bases between the two ends. This CDR3 has 16 residues. The germline CDR1 and CDR2 sequences are MNHNS and SASEGT. The CDR3 here is CASSEFRASYNSPLHF. DNA for the CDR3: TGTGCCAGCAGTGAATTTCGGGCCAGCTATAATTCACCCCTCCACTTT.

In its sample, this clone was seen many times. The V gene is TRBV7-9, the J gene TRBJ1-5; D is unclear. The ends were cut back, 5 bases at V and 9 bases at J, with 17 bases in the middle. The CDR3 loop spans 14 amino acids. The germline V gene has CDR1 SEHNR and CDR2 FQNEAQ (reference sequence). In DNA, the CDR3 is TGTGCCAGCAGCAGAGACCGCAGTAATTCGCCCCAGCATTTT. Protein product: CASSRDRSNSPQHF.

CDR3 protein: CASSLRQGAGVYGYTF. In DNA, the CDR3 is TGTGCCAGCAGCTTGAGGCAGGGCGCCGGGGTCTATGGCTACACCTTC. The chain uses TRBV5-5 and TRBJ1-2, with D perhaps TRBD1 (5 bases). Between the trimmed V and J ends, which lost 1 base and 4 bases, there was a span of 17 bases. This CDR3 comprises 16 residues. Germline lookup yields CDR1 SGHKS and CDR2 YYEKEE (reference sequence).